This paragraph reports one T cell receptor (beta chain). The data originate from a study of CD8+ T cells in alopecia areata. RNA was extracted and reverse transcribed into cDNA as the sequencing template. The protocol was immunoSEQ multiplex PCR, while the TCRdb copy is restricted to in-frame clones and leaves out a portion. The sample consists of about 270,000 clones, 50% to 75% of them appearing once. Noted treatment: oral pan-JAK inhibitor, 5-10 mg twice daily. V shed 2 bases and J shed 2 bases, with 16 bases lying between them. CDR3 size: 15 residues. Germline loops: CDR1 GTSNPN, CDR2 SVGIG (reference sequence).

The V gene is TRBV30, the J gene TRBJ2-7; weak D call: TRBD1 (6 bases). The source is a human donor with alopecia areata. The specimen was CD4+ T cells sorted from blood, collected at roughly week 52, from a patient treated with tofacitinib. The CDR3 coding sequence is TGTGCCTGGAGTCTCGGGGCAGGGGCCCCCTACGAGCAGTACTTC. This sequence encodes CAWSLGAGAPYEQYF. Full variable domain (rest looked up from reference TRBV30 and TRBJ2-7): SQTIHQWPATLVQPVGSPLSLECTVEGTSNPNLYWYRQAAGRGLQLLFYSVGIGQISSEVPQNLSASRPQDRQFILSSKKLLLSDSGFYLCAWSLGAGAPYEQYFGPGTRLTVT.